The 30 T cell receptor beta chains listed next were all sequenced from one sample in a study of OX40 agonist ivuxolimab in advanced cancers. The data were produced by immunoSEQ multiplex PCR, yet TCRdb's version contains in-frame clones alone and is incomplete. The sample holds around 99,000 clones; more than 85% are singletons and the top ten take about 1.2%. The specimen was CD4+ or CD8+ T cells sorted from blood, collected in a trial of the OX40 agonist ivuxolimab. Every receptor here comes from an adult with an advanced solid tumor such as melanoma, head and neck, liver or kidney cancer.

Comments on this clone: One end of the junction is discordant with germline, which a read error may explain. This chain connects TRBV20-1 to TRBJ2-7; either TRBD1 or TRBD2 may supply D (5 bases each). Germline lookup yields CDR1 DFQATT and CDR2 SNEGSKA (reference sequence). The CDR3 sequence is 10 residues long. The CDR3 here is CSAPGTAADF. The CDR3 DNA reads as TGCAGTGCCCCCGGGACGGCCGCGGACTTC.

This chain uses TRBV28 with TRBJ2-1; D is unclear. CDR3 length equals 17 residues. Germline V gene lookup returns CDR1 MDHEN and CDR2 SYDVKM. Trimming took off 3 bases at V and 12 bases at J, with 27 bases between the two ends. CDR3 sequence reads: CASSFINLARPDRWQFF. CDR3 coding DNA: TGTGCCAGCAGTTTCATTAATCTCGCCAGGCCGGACCGATGGCAGTTCTTC.

This chain uses TRBV5-8 with TRBJ2-7; D might be TRBD2 (5 bases). Trimming shortened V by 1 base and J by 0 bases, and 11 bases separated the two germline ends. The CDR3 extends over 15 amino acids. Per germline, CDR1 SGHTS and CDR2 YDEGEE. Written as DNA, the CDR3 is TGTGCCAGCAGCTTGCGAGGGTCAAGCTCCTACGAGCAGTACTTC. Translated: CASSLRGSSSYEQYF.

The chain joins TRBV18 to TRBJ2-2; a possible D gene is TRBD2 (6 bases). V lost 0 bases and J lost 6, with 20 bases in between. There are 18 residues in the CDR3. Germline assignment: CDR1 KGHSH and CDR2 LQKENI. The DNA of the CDR3 is TGTGCCAGCTCACCACCGTCCCTTAGTCGACTAGTTCCCGGGGAGCTGTTTTTT. It yields the protein CASSPPSLSRLVPGELFF. Complete variable domain (other parts from reference TRBV18 and TRBJ2-2): NAGVMQNPRHLVRRRGQEARLRCSPMKGHSHVYWYRQLPEEGLKFMVYLQKENIIDESGMPKERFSAEFPKEGPSILRIQQVVRGDSAAYFCASSPPSLSRLVPGELFFGEGSRLTVL.

The gene calls are TRBV19 and TRBJ2-3; 7 bases align to TRBD2. Germline V lookup: CDR1 LNHDA, CDR2 SQIVND (reference sequence). The CDR3 is 13 amino acids. After removal of 9 bases from V and 2 bases from J, the junction contained 5 bases not matched to a gene. The CDR3 nucleotides are TGTGCCAGCCGGGACTACAACACAGATACGCAGTATTTT. Protein product: CASRDYNTDTQYF.

The chain employs TRBV7-3 and TRBJ2-3; D not certain. Trimming cost V 0 bases and J 2 bases, with 6 bases left between them. This CDR3 region has 14 residues. Germline V gene data show CDR1 as SGHTA and CDR2 as FQGTGA. The CDR3 loop reads CASSLTRFTDTQYF. In DNA, the CDR3 is TGTGCCAGCAGCTTAACCAGATTCACAGATACGCAGTATTTT.

The rearrangement joins TRBV6-5 to TRBJ2-5, with TRBD1 as a possible D gene (5 bases). Per germline, CDR1 MNHEY and CDR2 SVGAGI. V was cut by 6 bases and J by 5 bases, with 13 bases left in between. This CDR3 region has 13 residues. CDR3 sequence: CASRSQGGETQYF. CDR3 DNA sequence: TGTGCCAGCAGGTCTCAGGGTGGGGAGACCCAGTACTTC.

The table lists this clone with a few counts. This sequence joins TRBV4-1 and TRBJ2-2; D not resolved. CDR1 and CDR2 (germline): MGHRA, YSYEKL. The CDR3 length is 15 residues. Trimming stripped 3 bases from V and 6 bases from J, with 14 bases between. The CDR3 sequence is CASSQRTEGPGELFF. As DNA, the CDR3 is TGCGCCAGCAGCCAGAGGACGGAAGGGCCCGGGGAGCTGTTTTTT.

This chain uses TRBV28 with TRBJ2-4; D unclear. Germline V gene lookup returns CDR1 MDHEN and CDR2 SYDVKM. The germline V and J ends were trimmed by 5 bases and 3 bases, with 17 bases remaining between them. This CDR3 contains 16 residues. The CDR3 spells CASSPHSSADKNIQYF. DNA for the CDR3: TGTGCCAGCAGTCCCCACAGTTCCGCGGACAAAAACATTCAGTACTTC.

This clone has only one observation. This chain uses TRBV18 with TRBJ1-1; D uncertain. V was cut by 0 bases and J by 4 bases, with 21 bases left in between. The CDR3 totals 18 residues. Germline loops: CDR1 KGHSH, CDR2 LQKENI. CDR3 amino acids: CASSPPSELARHGTEAFF. The CDR3 nucleotides read TGTGCCAGCTCACCACCTAGCGAGTTAGCAAGGCATGGCACTGAAGCTTTCTTT.

The chain employs TRBV5-5 and TRBJ1-1; unclear D gene. Germline V gives CDR1 SGHKS, CDR2 YYEKEE (reference sequence). Trimming removed 7 bases from V and 3 bases from J, with 10 bases in between. The CDR3 is 12 amino acids. For the CDR3, the DNA is TGTGCCAGCCGTTGGGAGGACACTGAAGCTTTCTTT. It translates to CASRWEDTEAFF.

The chain couples TRBV6-1 to TRBJ1-6; TRBD1 matches 12 bases. Looked up from germline, CDR1 is MNHNS and CDR2 is SASEGT. CDR3 length: 18 amino acids. After removal of 1 base from V and 6 bases from J, the junction contained 7 bases not matched to a gene. This chain's CDR3 is CASSEGRGTGGVNSPLHF. The CDR3 bases are TGTGCCAGCAGTGAAGGGCGAGGGACAGGGGGCGTTAATTCACCCCTCCACTTT.

V usage is TRBV2 and J usage is TRBJ1-1; no definite D call. This CDR3 is built from 12 residues. Germline V lookup: CDR1 SNHLY, CDR2 FYNNEI. The ends were cut back, 6 bases at V and 4 bases at J, with 9 bases in the middle. The CDR3 protein is CASRLSSTEAFF. The DNA for the CDR3 is TGTGCCAGCAGGCTAAGCAGCACTGAAGCTTTCTTT.

This chain connects TRBV6-5 to TRBJ2-1, with 12 positions matching TRBD2. Germline values: CDR1 MNHEY, CDR2 SVGAGI. The CDR3 is made up of 15 amino acids. J lost 8 bases, V lost 0 bases, and 2 bases had no gene match. The CDR3 DNA is TGTGCCAGCAGTTACTCGACTAGCGGGAGCTATGAGCAGTTCTTC. Translated: CASSYSTSGSYEQFF.

The chain links TRBV10-2 to TRBJ2-3, with D uncertain. Germline V gene lookup returns CDR1 WSHSY and CDR2 SAAADI. This CDR3 has 12 residues. V lost 5 bases, J lost 0 bases, and 3 bases lay in between. The CDR3 nucleotides are TGCGCCAGCAGTCCTAGCACAGATACGCAGTATTTT. It is translated as CASSPSTDTQYF.

This sequence joins TRBV30 and TRBJ2-7; the match to TRBD2 covers 11 bases. V trimming: 3 bases; J trimming: 6 bases; junction bases outside the gene matches: 10. This CDR3 contains 15 residues. Per germline, CDR1 GTSNPN and CDR2 SVGIG (reference sequence). As DNA, the CDR3 is TGTGCCTGGAGCGTAGCGGGAGGGCATCGTGGCGAGCAGTACTTC. This gives the protein CAWSVAGGHRGEQYF.

The V and J genes are TRBV28 and TRBJ2-5; 7 bases align to TRBD2. V was pared by 11 bases and J by 0 bases, with 0 bases of the junction left unmatched. CDR3 length equals 11 residues. CDR1 and CDR2 from the germline V gene are MDHEN and SYDVKM. In nucleotides, the CDR3 is TGTGCCGGGGGGGACCAAGAGACCCAGTACTTC. This encodes CAGGDQETQYF.

The rearrangement links TRBV19 to TRBJ1-2, with 8 bases identical to TRBD1. V shed 1 base and J 2 bases; nucleotides not matched to a gene: 0. The CDR3 contains 14 residues. Germline CDR1 LNHDA, CDR2 SQIVND (reference sequence). In DNA, the CDR3 is TGTGCCAGTAGTATAGGGACAGGGAACTATGGCTACACCTTC. It codes for CASSIGTGNYGYTF. Variable domain in full (rest from reference TRBV19 and TRBJ1-2): DGGITQSPKYLFRKEGQNVTLSCEQNLNHDAMYWYRQDPGQGLRLIYYSQIVNDFQKGDIAEGYSVSREKKESFPLTVTSAQKNPTAFYLCASSIGTGNYGYTFGSGTRLTVV.

The chain employs TRBV10-1 and TRBJ2-2, with 9 bases aligning to TRBD1. With 6 bases clipped from V and 6 bases from J, the junction kept 8 bases outside the gene matches. Germline values: CDR1 WNHNN, CDR2 SYGVQD (reference sequence). The CDR3 totals 15 residues. The CDR3 is CASRPGQGPAGELFF. CDR3 sequence (DNA): TGCGCCAGCAGGCCGGGACAGGGACCCGCCGGGGAGCTGTTTTTT.

The chain employs TRBV7-9 and TRBJ1-1; 7 positions agree with TRBD1. Germline V lookup: CDR1 SEHNR, CDR2 FQNEAQ (reference sequence). The ends lost 5 bases at V and 1 base at J; junction bases unmatched: 10. This CDR3 has 16 amino acids. The CDR3 DNA sequence: TGTGCCAGCAGCCCCGCGACAGGGTCAGAGAACACTGAAGCTTTCTTT. It specifies CASSPATGSENTEAFF. Based on the CDR3 plus reference TRBV7-9 and TRBJ1-1, the full variable domain is DTGVSQNPRHKITKRGQNVTFRCDPISEHNRLYWYRQTLGQGPEFLTYFQNEAQLEKSRLLSDRFSAERPKGSFSTLEIQRTEQGDSAMYLCASSPATGSENTEAFFGQGTRLTVV.

This chain uses TRBV19 with TRBJ1-4; D not resolved. The V gene's germline CDR1 is LNHDA and CDR2 SQIVND (reference sequence). This CDR3 comprises 11 residues. Trimming stripped 4 bases from V and 11 bases from J, with 8 bases between. Here the CDR3 DNA reads TGTGCCAGTAGTAGCTTGGCGAAACTGTTTTTT. Protein: CASSSLAKLFF.

J is TRBJ2-7 and V is TRBV5-1, with D perhaps matching TRBD2 (5 bases). Trimming removed 2 bases from V and 6 bases from J, with 15 bases in between. This CDR3 region has 14 residues. The germline V gene encodes CDR1 SGHRS and CDR2 YFSETQ. The CDR3, as DNA: TGCGCCAGCAGCTTAGCGGATGGGTCAGGCGAGCAGTACTTC. Translation: CASSLADGSGEQYF.

The V and J genes are TRBV6-9 and TRBJ2-2; D unclear. V lost 6 bases to trimming and J lost 5 bases, with 13 bases between them. This CDR3 region has 14 residues. From germline, CDR1 is MNHGY and CDR2 SVAAGI. The CDR3 loop is CASRAGPRTGELFF. The CDR3 bases are TGTGCCAGCAGAGCCGGGCCAAGGACCGGGGAGCTGTTTTTT.

V is TRBV11-2 and J is TRBJ2-7; no clear D gene. The V and J ends lost 3 bases and 4 bases respectively, with 13 bases between them. The CDR3 is 14 amino acids. The germline gives CDR1 SGHAT, CDR2 FQNNGV. The CDR3 loop reads CASSFLTVGYEQYF. CDR3 DNA sequence: TGTGCCAGCAGCTTTCTGACGGTGGGATACGAGCAGTACTTC.

About this clone itself: Other DNA sequences in this sample translate to the same CDR3. The chain carries TRBV12-5 and TRBJ1-4; D is possibly TRBD1 (6 bases). Germline values: CDR1 LGHNT, CDR2 FRNRAP. V lost 3 bases and J 5 bases, leaving 10 bases between the germline ends. This CDR3 has 14 residues. This chain's CDR3 is CASGFGRGNEKLFF. The CDR3 nucleotides read TGTGCTAGTGGTTTCGGCAGGGGAAATGAAAAACTGTTTTTT.

J is TRBJ2-3 and V is TRBV6-4; 7 bases agree with TRBD2. The CDR3 totals 13 residues. The ends lost 4 bases at V and 4 bases at J; junction bases unmatched: 2. CDR1 and CDR2 from the germline V gene are MRHNA and SNTAGT. CDR3 loop: CASSGLAADTQYF. For the CDR3, the DNA is TGTGCCAGCAGTGGTCTAGCGGCAGATACGCAGTATTTT.

The chain uses TRBV6-5 and TRBJ2-7, with D tentatively TRBD1 or TRBD2 (5 bases each). The ends were cut back, 0 bases at V and 2 bases at J, with 11 bases in the middle. The CDR3 sequence is 15 residues long. CDR1 is MNHEY and CDR2 is SVGAGI in the germline V gene. The CDR3 reads CASSYSGTEPYEQYF. Here the CDR3 DNA reads TGTGCCAGCAGTTACTCGGGGACGGAACCCTACGAGCAGTACTTC.

V gene TRBV9 combines with J gene TRBJ2-7, with D possibly being TRBD1 (5 bases). The CDR3 has 14 amino acids. In germline, CDR1 is SGDLS, CDR2 YYNGEE. V dropped 1 base and J dropped 3 bases, with 11 bases sitting between them. This CDR3 reads CASSVQGIGYEQYF. The CDR3 coding sequence is TGTGCCAGCAGCGTACAGGGAATAGGCTACGAGCAGTACTTC.

The genes are TRBV5-4 and TRBJ2-7; D is undetermined. Looked up from germline, CDR1 is SGHNT and CDR2 is YYREEE (reference sequence). V was pared by 0 bases and J by 4 bases, with 8 bases between. The CDR3 contains 13 residues. The CDR3, as DNA: TGTGCCAGCAGCTTGGCCGAGCAGTACGAGCAGTACTTC. Amino acids: CASSLAEQYEQYF.

The CDR3 here is CASSVAGTGYEKLFF. The DNA for the CDR3 is TGTGCCAGCAGCGTAGCAGGGACAGGATATGAAAAACTGTTTTTT. V usage is TRBV9 and J usage is TRBJ1-4, with 8 bases aligning to TRBD1. The junction had 4 bases not matched to a gene; V was cut back by 0 bases and J by 6 bases. CDR3 length: 15 amino acids. Germline-derived CDR1 and CDR2 are SGDLS and YYNGEE.